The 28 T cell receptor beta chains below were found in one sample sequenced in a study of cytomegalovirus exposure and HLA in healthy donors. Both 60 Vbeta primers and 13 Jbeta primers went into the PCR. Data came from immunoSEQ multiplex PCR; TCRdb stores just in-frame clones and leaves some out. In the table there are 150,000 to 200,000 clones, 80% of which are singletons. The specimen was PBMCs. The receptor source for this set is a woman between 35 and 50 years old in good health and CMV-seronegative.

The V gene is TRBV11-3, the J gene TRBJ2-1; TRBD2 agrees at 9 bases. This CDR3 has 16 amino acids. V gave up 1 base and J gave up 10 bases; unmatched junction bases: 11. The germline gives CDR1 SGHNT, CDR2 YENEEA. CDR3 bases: TGTGCCAGCAGCTTAGGTCCGAGACTAGCGGAGGGGGAGCAGTTCTTC. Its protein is CASSLGPRLAEGEQFF.

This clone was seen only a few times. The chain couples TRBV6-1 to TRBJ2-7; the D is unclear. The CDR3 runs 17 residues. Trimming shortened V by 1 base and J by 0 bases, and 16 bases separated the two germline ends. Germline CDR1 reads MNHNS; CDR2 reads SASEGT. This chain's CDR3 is CASSEVRAVASSYEQYV. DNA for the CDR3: TGTGCCAGCAGTGAAGTTAGGGCAGTCGCTAGCTCCTACGAGCAGTACGTC.

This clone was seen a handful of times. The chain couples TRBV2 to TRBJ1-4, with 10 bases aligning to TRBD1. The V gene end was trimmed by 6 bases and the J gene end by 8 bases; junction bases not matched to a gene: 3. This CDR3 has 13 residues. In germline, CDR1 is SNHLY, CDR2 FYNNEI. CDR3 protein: CASSGTGEEKLFF. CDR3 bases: TGTGCCAGCAGCGGGACAGGGGAGGAAAAACTGTTTTTT. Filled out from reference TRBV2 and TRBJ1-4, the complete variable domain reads EPEVTQTPSHQVTQMGQEVILRCVPISNHLYFYWYRQILGQKVEFLVSFYNNEISEKSEIFDDQFSVERPDGSNFTLKIRSTKLEDSAMYFCASSGTGEEKLFFGSGTQLSVL.

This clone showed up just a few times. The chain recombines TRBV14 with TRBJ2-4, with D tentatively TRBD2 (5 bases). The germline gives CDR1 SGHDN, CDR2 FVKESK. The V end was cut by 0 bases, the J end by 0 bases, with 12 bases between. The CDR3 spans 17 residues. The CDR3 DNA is TGTGCCAGCAGCCAAGATGGGAGCCGCCTAGCCAAAAACATTCAGTACTTC. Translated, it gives CASSQDGSRLAKNIQYF.

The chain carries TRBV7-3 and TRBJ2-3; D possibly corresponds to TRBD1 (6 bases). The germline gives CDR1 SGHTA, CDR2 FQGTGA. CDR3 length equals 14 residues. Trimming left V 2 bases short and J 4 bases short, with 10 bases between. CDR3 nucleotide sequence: TGTGCCAGCAGCTTAGGGGGCCCGGCAGATACGCAGTATTTT. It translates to CASSLGGPADTQYF.

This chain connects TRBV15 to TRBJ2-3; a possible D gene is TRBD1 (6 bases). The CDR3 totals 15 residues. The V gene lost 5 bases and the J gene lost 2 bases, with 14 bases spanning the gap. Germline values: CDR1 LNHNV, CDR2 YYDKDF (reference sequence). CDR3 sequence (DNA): TGTGCCACCAGCGCCCTAGGACAGCCCACAGATACGCAGTATTTT. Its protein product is CATSALGQPTDTQYF.

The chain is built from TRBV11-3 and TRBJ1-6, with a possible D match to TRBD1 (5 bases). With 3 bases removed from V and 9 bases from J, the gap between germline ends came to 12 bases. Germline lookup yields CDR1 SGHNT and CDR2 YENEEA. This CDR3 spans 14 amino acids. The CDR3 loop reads CASSFHQGGSPLHF. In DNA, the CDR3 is TGTGCCAGCAGCTTCCACCAGGGAGGTTCACCCCTCCACTTT.

CDR3 amino acids: CASSQGQGREKLFF. The CDR3 DNA reads TGCGCCAGCAGCCAAGGACAGGGTCGGGAAAAACTGTTTTTT. The gene calls are TRBV4-3 and TRBJ1-4, with TRBD1 matching over 7 bases. V lost 1 base, J lost 8 bases, and 4 bases stayed unmatched. Germline V gene data show CDR1 as LGHNA and CDR2 as YSLEER. The CDR3 covers 14 residues.

In nucleotides, the CDR3 is TGTGCCAGCAGCTTAGAGCCTGGGGCCAACGTCCTGACTTTC. Translated, it gives CASSLEPGANVLTF. The rearrangement links TRBV7-2 to TRBJ2-6; no definite D call. Germline CDR1 and CDR2: SGHTA and FQGNSA. The CDR3 runs 14 residues. The V gene lost 1 base and the J gene lost 2 bases, with 3 bases spanning the gap.

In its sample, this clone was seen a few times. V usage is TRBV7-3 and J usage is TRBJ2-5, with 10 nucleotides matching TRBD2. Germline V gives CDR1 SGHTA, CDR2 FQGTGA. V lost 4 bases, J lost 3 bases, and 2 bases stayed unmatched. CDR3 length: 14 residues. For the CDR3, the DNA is TGTGCCAGCAGCTCAGGACTAGCGGAAGAGACCCAGTACTTC. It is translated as CASSSGLAEETQYF.

Here the CDR3 reads CASSYSYTGLAYEQYF. The CDR3 DNA follows: TGTGCCAGCAGTTACTCGTATACGGGTTTAGCCTACGAGCAGTACTTC. J is TRBJ2-7 and V is TRBV6-5; no firm D call. This CDR3 is 16 amino acids long. Germline V gene sequence: CDR1 MNHEY, CDR2 SVGAGI. Trimming took 0 bases from V and 2 from J, leaving 14 bases between them.

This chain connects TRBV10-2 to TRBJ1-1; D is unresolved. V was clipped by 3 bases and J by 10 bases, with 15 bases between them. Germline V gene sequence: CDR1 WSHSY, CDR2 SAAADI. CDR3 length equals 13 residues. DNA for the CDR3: TGCGCCAGCAGTGACGCCCCGAGGATAGTAGCTTTCTTT. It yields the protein CASSDAPRIVAFF.

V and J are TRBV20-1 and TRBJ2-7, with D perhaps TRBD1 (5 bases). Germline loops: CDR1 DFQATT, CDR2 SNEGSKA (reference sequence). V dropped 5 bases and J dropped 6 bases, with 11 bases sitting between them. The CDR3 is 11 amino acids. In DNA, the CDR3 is TGCAGTGCTGTCGACAGCTCCGAGCAGTACGTC. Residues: CSAVDSSEQYV.

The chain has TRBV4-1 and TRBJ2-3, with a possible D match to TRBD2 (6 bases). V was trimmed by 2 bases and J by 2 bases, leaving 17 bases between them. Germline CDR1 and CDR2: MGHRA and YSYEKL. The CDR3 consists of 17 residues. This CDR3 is CASSQTERAVLTDTQYF. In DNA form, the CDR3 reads TGCGCCAGCAGCCAAACTGAGCGGGCAGTTCTCACAGATACGCAGTATTTT.

The CDR3 DNA reads as TGCGCCAGCAGGACCAGGGATAGCTCCTATAATTCACCCCTCCACTTT. This gives the protein CASRTRDSSYNSPLHF. The chain joins TRBV4-1 to TRBJ1-6, with D possibly matching TRBD1 (5 bases). CDR3 length equals 16 residues. Trimming left V 6 bases short and J 0 bases short, with 12 bases between. Germline CDR1 reads MGHRA; CDR2 reads YSYEKL.

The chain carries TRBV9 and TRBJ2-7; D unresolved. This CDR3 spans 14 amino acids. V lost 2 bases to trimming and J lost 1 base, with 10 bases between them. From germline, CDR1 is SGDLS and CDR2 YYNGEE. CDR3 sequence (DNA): TGTGCCAGCAGCGTTACGGCTAGTTCCTACGAGCAGTACTTC. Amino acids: CASSVTASSYEQYF.

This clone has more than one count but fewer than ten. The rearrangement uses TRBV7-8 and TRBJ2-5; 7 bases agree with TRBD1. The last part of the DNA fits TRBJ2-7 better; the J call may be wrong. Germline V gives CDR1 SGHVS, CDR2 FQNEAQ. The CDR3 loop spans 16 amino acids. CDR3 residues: CASSLSSPGQAYEQYF. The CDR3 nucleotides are TGTGCCAGCAGCCTCAGTTCTCCCGGACAGGCGTACGAGCAGTACTTC.

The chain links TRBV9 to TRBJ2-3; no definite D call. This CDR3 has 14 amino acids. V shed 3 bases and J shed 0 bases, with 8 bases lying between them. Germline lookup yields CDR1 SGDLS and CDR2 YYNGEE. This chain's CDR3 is CASSGRVSTDTQYF. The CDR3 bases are TGTGCCAGCAGCGGGAGAGTTAGCACAGATACGCAGTATTTT.

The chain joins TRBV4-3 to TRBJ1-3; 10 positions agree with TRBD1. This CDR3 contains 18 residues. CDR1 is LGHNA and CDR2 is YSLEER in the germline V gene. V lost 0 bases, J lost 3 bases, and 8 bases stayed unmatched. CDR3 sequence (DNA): TGCGCCAGCAGCCAAGATTCGACAGGGGGCTATAATGGAAACACCATATATTTT. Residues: CASSQDSTGGYNGNTIYF.

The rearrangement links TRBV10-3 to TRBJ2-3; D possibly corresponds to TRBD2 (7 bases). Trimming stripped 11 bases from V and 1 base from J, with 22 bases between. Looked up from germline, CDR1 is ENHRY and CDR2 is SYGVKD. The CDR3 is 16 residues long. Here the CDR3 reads CASRPEGGRGTDTQYF. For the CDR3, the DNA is TGTGCCTCGAGACCTGAGGGGGGGCGCGGCACAGATACGCAGTATTTT.

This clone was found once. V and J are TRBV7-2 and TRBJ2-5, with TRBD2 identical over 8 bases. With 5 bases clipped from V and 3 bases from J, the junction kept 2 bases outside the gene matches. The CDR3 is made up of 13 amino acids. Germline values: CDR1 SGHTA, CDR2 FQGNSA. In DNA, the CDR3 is TGTGCCAGCAGCCTACTAGCGGAAGAGACCCAGTACTTC. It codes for CASSLLAEETQYF.

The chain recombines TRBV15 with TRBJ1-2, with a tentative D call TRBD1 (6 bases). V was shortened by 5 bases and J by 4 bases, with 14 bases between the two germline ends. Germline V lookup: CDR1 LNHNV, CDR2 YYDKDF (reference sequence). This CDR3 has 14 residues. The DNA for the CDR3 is TGTGCCACCAGCCGTACAGGGTTTGGCTATGGCTACACCTTC. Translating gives CATSRTGFGYGYTF. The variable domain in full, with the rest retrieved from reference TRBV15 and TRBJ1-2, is DAMVIQNPRYQVTQFGKPVTLSCSQTLNHNVMYWYQQKSSQAPKLLFHYYDKDFNNEADTPDNFQSRRPNTSFCFLDIRSPGLGDTAMYLCATSRTGFGYGYTFGSGTRLTVV.

The CDR3 is CASSSPGLSYEQYV. As DNA, the CDR3 is TGTGCCAGCAGCTCTCCGGGACTTTCCTACGAGCAGTACGTC. The chain is built from TRBV7-9 and TRBJ2-7; a possible D gene is TRBD2 (6 bases). The CDR3 has 14 residues. V was trimmed by 4 bases and J by 1 base, leaving 11 bases between them. Germline lookup yields CDR1 SEHNR and CDR2 FQNEAQ (reference sequence).

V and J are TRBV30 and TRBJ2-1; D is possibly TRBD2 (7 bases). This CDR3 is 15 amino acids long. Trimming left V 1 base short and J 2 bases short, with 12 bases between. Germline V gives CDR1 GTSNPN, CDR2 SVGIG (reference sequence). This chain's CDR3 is CAWSDRDYTYNEQFF. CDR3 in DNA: TGTGCCTGGAGTGACAGGGACTACACCTACAATGAGCAGTTCTTC.

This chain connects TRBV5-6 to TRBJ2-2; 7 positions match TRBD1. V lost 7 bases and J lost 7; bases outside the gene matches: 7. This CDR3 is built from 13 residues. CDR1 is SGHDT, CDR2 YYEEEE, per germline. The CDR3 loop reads CASGTDRVGELFF. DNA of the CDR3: TGTGCCAGCGGGACCGACAGGGTCGGGGAGCTGTTTTTT. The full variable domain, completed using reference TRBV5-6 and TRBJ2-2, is DAGVTQSPTHLIKTRGQQVTLRCSPKSGHDTVSWYQQALGQGPQFIFQYYEEEERQRGNFPDRFSGHQFPNYSSELNVNALLLGDSALYLCASGTDRVGELFFGEGSRLTVL.

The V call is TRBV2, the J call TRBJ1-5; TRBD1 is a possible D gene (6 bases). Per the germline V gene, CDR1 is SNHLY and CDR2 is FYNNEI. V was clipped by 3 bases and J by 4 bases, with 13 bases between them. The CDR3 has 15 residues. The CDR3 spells CASSEGHRPNQPQHF. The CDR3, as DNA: TGTGCCAGCAGTGAGGGACATCGCCCTAATCAGCCCCAGCATTTT.

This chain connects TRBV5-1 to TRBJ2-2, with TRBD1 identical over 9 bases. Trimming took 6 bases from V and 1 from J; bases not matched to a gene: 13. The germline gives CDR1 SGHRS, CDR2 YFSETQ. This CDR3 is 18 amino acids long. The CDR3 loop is CASTFLGLGQGNTGELFF. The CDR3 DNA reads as TGCGCCAGCACCTTCTTGGGCCTGGGACAGGGGAACACCGGGGAGCTGTTTTTT.

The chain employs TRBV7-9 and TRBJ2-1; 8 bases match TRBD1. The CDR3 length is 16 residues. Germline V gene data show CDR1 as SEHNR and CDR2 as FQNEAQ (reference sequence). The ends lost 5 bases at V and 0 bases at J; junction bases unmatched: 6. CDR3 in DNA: TGTGCCAGCAGCCCCGGACAGGGCGGCTCCTACAATGAGCAGTTCTTC. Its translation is CASSPGQGGSYNEQFF.